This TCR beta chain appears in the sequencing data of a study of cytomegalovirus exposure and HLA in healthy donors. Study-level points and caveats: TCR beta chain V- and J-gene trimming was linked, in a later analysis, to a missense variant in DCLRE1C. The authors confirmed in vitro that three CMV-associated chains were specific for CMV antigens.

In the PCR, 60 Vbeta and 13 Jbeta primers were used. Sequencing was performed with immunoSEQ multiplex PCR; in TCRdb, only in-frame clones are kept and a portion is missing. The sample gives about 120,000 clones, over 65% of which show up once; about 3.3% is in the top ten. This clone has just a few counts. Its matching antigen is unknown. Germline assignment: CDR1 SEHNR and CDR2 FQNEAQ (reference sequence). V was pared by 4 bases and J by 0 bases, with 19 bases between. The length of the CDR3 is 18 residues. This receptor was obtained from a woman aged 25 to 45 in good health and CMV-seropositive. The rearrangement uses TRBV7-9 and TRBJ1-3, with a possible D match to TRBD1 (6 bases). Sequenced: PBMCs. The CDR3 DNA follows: TGTGCCAGCAGCTCCCTGGGGGCCAGGGAAAGCTCTGGAAACACCATATATTTT. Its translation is CASSSLGARESSGNTIYF.